The subject of this entry is one T cell receptor beta chain. What it binds is not known. At one of its ends the junction is not consistent with the germline gene, which may arise from a read error. The CDR3 length is 14 residues. Germline V gene lookup returns CDR1 SSHAT and CDR2 FNYEAQ (reference sequence). Profiling relied on immunoSEQ multiplex PCR, and the TCRdb table lists in-frame clones only, not all of them. Here the sample spans fewer than 45,000 clones, roughly nine tenths being singletons. The sample is drawn from a study of a mutant IDH1 vaccine in newly diagnosed glioma. About the study: Those enrolled had earlier been treated with radiotherapy, temozolomide, or both, mostly both.

This sample's time point: week 35, safety follow-up. Topical imiquimod was applied with each vaccine dose, which held 300 ug of mutant IDH1 20-mer peptide. The specimen was PBMCs, collected from a glioma patient whose treatment included an IDH1 peptide vaccine. The chain combines TRBV7-7 with TRBJ2-1, with 9 positions matching TRBD2. This TCR came from a man aged 35-49 years with glioma. The CDR3 DNA sequence: TGTGCTAGCAGCTTAGCGGGGGCATACAATGAGCAGTTCTTC. Its translation: CASSLAGAYNEQFF.